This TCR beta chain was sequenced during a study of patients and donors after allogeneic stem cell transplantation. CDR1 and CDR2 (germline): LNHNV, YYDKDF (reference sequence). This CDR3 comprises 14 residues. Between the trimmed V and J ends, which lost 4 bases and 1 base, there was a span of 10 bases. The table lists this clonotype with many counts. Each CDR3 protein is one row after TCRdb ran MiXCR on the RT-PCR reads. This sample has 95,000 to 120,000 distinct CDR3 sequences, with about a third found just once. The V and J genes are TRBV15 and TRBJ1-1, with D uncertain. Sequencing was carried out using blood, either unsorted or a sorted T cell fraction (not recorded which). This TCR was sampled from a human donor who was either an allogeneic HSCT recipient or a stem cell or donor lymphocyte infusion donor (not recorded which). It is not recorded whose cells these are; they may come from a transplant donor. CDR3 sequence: CATSTGWENTEAFF. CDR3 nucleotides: TGTGCCACCAGCACGGGGTGGGAGAACACTGAAGCTTTCTTT.